These T cell receptor beta chains were read from a single sample in a study of tumor and adjacent non-tumor tissue in lung cancer. MiXCR, run by TCRdb on the multiplex PCR reads, gives a single entry per CDR3 protein. The sample contains over 80,000 distinct CDR3 sequences, about 80% of which appear only once. The source material was distant non-tumor lung tissue. The receptor set was obtained from a man between 60 and 75 years old with small cell lung cancer. Both conserved end residues are trimmed from each CDR3. The order of the fields is J gene, V gene, CDR3 protein.

>TRBJ1-6|TRBV11-3
ASNPSGTGPSSSCNPPLH
>TRBJ2-2|TRBV29-1
SVRQWNGELF
>TRBJ2-1|TRBV29-1
SVITGGYNEQF
>TRBJ2-1|TRBV12-5
ASGVTGGAYNEQF
>TRBJ2-5|TRBV6-5
TSSSQETRETQY
>TRBJ1-1|TRBV20-1
SAGGQITGAF
>TRBJ1-2|TRBV7-9
ASNPQGADYGYI
>TRBJ2-1|TRBV29-1
SARSGSYNEQF
>TRBJ1-1|TRBV4-2
ASSQDWGRTEAF
>TRBJ2-3|TRBV28
ASSFQAGAVPDTQY
>TRBJ1-2|TRBV11-2
VSIMGGFGYGCT
>TRBJ2-3|TRBV10-3
AISAGSSTDTQF
>TRBJ2-1|TRBV4-2
ASSQVCRPYIEQF
>TRBJ2-1|TRBV12-3/TRBV12-4
ANISPAGWGSSYNEQF
>TRBJ2-7|TRBV6-2/TRBV6-3
ASTGAGNSYEQY
>TRBJ2-7|TRBV6-6
ASHRVRPTNQN
>TRBJ2-5|TRBV29-1
SGTGSAMETPY
>TRBJ2-3|TRBV5-1
ASGPVGQVTDTQY
>TRBJ1-1|TRBV6-5
ASSYSTRLSTEAF
>TRBJ2-1|TRBV25-1
ASSDRASGRGEQF
>TRBJ2-1|TRBV6-5
ASSYSRRVGNEQF
>TRBJ1-5|TRBV6-1
ASAGQGGRLSNQPQH
>TRBJ2-2|TRBV5-8
ASSFLGRLNTGELF
>TRBJ2-1|TRBV20-1
SARVRGGQGEQF
>TRBJ2-5|TRBV29-1
SVGDWASEAAQY
>TRBJ2-1|TRBV29-1
RAELVGNPYNEQF
>TRBJ2-1|TRBV6-5
ASSCTGEVGNEQF
>TRBJ1-6|TRBV11-2
ASSLVGGGYNSPLH
>TRBJ1-4|TRBV29-1
SVVGGVYEKLF
>TRBJ2-1|TRBV29-1
SARSNFYNEQF
>TRBJ1-1|TRBV5-1
ASTVQTTGGQQAF
>TRBJ2-5|TRBV4-2
ASIQDGTTQGTQY
>TRBJ2-7|TRBV4-1
ANSLAESSYEHY
>TRBJ2-7|TRBV6-1
ASRKERDRGLEQY
>TRBJ2-7|TRBV20-1
SARDLLAPSSYERY
>TRBJ2-2|TRBV4-2
ASSPNLMANTGELL
>TRBJ2-2|TRBV29-1
SARPWAGGTWELF
>TRBJ2-3|TRBV12-3/TRBV12-4
ASSTGGSPWY
>TRBJ2-6|TRBV6-6
ANSVVLSGADVLT
>TRBJ2-7|TRBV11-2
ASREKYEQY
>TRBJ1-1|TRBV30
AWRYSNTEAF
>TRBJ2-1|TRBV11-3
ASNSRRIDNEQF
>TRBJ1-2|TRBV29-1
CVEDRKRTGYDYT
>TRBJ2-1|TRBV12-3/TRBV12-4
ASTGRQGISEQF
>TRBJ1-5|TRBV29-1
SVVTGSLQPQH
>TRBJ2-4|TRBV6-1
ASTARGAGGLQY
>TRBJ1-5|TRBV4-1
ASSQEGTGIRPQH
>TRBJ2-7|TRBV11-3
ASSLTGYEQY
>TRBJ2-2|TRBV4-1
TSSSRTSRTNTGGLF
>TRBJ1-5|TRBV24-1
ATSDPNQPQH
>TRBJ2-2|TRBV10-1
ASRPDSSTGELF
>TRBJ2-3|TRBV20-1
SARYGAGLMEDTQY
>TRBJ2-2|TRBV11-3
ASNLDYMVDTGELF
>TRBJ2-1|TRBV4-1
ATTQEGGILLNEQF
>TRBJ1-1|TRBV6-6
ASSFYGQGADAF
>TRBJ2-3|TRBV11-3
ANRPSSGGTDMQY
>TRBJ2-3|TRBV4-2
ATSQDWGSQDTKY
>NA|TRBV4-2
VTGTSGNNEQY
>TRBJ2-2|TRBV4-2
VSKLAGDGGGELS
>TRBJ2-7|TRBV6-5
ASSYLTSPYEQY